This paragraph covers one T cell receptor (beta chain) sequence. Antigen specificity is unknown. This specimen comes from a study of T cell repertoires in cytomegalovirus infection. Study information: It was the public TCR beta signatures that indicated both CMV infection and matching HLA type. Whole-study findings and limits: Carriers of CMV and the relevant HLA type were discriminated by public TCR beta frequency.

Per germline, CDR1 SGHAT and CDR2 FQDESV (reference sequence). The CDR3 spans 16 residues. V gave up 4 bases and J gave up 6 bases; unmatched junction bases: 12. TCRdb re-called the reads with MiXCR, one entry per CDR3 protein. The repertoire holds under 850,000 distinct CDR3 sequences, with roughly 36% as singletons. The TCR comes from a human donor in good health (CMV status not recorded). Some clones in this sample may be carry-over from other donors' samples. Material for sequencing was PBMCs. The chain uses TRBV11-1 and TRBJ1-1; 9 nucleotides agree with TRBD1. CDR3 coding DNA: TGTGCCAGCAGCTCAACGACCGGGACAGGGTGGCCTGAAGCTTTCTTT. This codes for CASSSTTGTGWPEAFF.